The entry below describes one TCR beta chain. No antigen is known for it. Sequenced by immunoSEQ multiplex PCR; TCRdb stores in-frame clones only, minus some. Altogether roughly 30,000 clones are present, roughly nine tenths being singletons, with the ten largest covering 26%. This entry belongs to a study of OX40 agonist ivuxolimab in advanced cancers. General observations from the study: CD4+ and CD8+ blood T cells expanded clonally by week 6 at 0.1 to 3.0 mg/kg.

The V gene lost 6 bases and the J gene lost 5 bases, with 13 bases spanning the gap. In germline, CDR1 is MDHEN, CDR2 SYDVKM. The CDR3 extends over 13 amino acids. The rearrangement uses TRBV28 and TRBJ2-5, with D perhaps TRBD2 (5 bases). The sequencing used CD4+ or CD8+ T cells sorted from blood, collected in a trial of the OX40 agonist ivuxolimab. The receptor was isolated from an adult with an advanced solid tumor such as melanoma, head and neck, liver or kidney cancer. CDR3 sequence (DNA): TGTGCCAGCAGGCAGCGGTCTTGGGAGACCCAGTACTTC. Its protein product is CASRQRSWETQYF.